This note documents a single T cell receptor (beta chain) sequence. This CDR3 spans 15 amino acids. Germline V lookup: CDR1 LGHNA, CDR2 YSLEER. V shed 0 bases and J 7 bases; nucleotides not matched to a gene: 5. Sample time point: patch test 1, 2 weeks after DPC sensitization. This sample's treatment: therapeutic diphenylcyclopropenone sensitization with weekly scalp DPC. The study used a library that attached unique molecular identifiers to individual cDNA molecules. Authors' analysis steps: Per sample, the median was about 95,000 TCRs, with values from about 24,000 to 680,000. TCRdb re-called the RACE reads with MiXCR, one entry per CDR3 protein. The V and J calls come from TCRdb's annotation, not from the publication. The sample comprises around 100,000 distinct CDR3 sequences, around 10% of which are singletons, and roughly 3.3% rests with the top ten. The entry originates in a study of human T cells and chemical hapten exposure. At the level of the study: DPC at 0.01% went onto the upper back in patch tests, read at 6 days. Diagnoses of alopecia areata, totalis or universalis occurred in mostly female patients.

This chain links TRBV4-3 with TRBJ2-1; 8 bases fit TRBD2. This TCR was recovered from a woman aged 40 to 50 with alopecia areata. Some clones in this sample may be carry-over from other donors' samples. Sample: whole blood, taken in connection with sensitization to the hapten diphenylcyclopropenone (DPC). The DNA of the CDR3 is TGCGCCAGCAGCCAAGAAGGGACGGGGGGGAATGAGCAGTTCTTC. Its translation: CASSQEGTGGNEQFF.